The clone carrying this T cell receptor beta chain was seen only a few times. The antigen remains unidentified. Using a J-beta primer mix together with a sample-barcoded 5' primer, a second PCR was run for roughly 7 to 11 cycles. Tags on each cDNA molecule came from a template-switch adaptor with 12 random nucleotides. TCRdb re-derived calls from the 5' RACE reads in MiXCR, one entry per CDR3 protein. The sample lists around 870,000 distinct CDR3 sequences; more than 25% were seen once. These data come from a study of blood T cells in healthy people across ages. The CDR3 length is 12 residues. CDR1 SGHTA and CDR2 FQGNSA come from the germline V gene. Trimming cost V 1 base and J 5 bases, with 5 bases left between them. Study results and caveats: Donors of long life had a larger count of naive CD4+ cells and greater diversity than aged donors. Because sorting was not performed, PBMCs prevented conclusive naive versus antigen-experienced comparison.

Source material: blood. This TCR derives from a woman of 80 years or more in good health. The V and J genes are TRBV7-2 and TRBJ1-1, with D unclear. In DNA, the CDR3 is TGTGCCAGCAGCTTAGTGATTACTGAAGCTTTCTTT. Translated: CASSLVITEAFF.